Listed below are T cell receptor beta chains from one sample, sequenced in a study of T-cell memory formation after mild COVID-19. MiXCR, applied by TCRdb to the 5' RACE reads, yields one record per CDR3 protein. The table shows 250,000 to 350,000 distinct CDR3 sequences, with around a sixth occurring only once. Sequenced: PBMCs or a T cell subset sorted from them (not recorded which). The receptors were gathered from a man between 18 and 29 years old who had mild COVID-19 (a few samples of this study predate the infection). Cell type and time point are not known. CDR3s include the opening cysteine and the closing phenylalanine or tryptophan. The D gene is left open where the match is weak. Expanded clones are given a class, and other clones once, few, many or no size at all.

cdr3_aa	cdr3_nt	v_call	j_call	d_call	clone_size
CASSQGRQNTDTQYF	TGCGCCAGCAGCCAAGGACGCCAAAACACAGATACGCAGTATTTT	TRBV4-3	TRBJ2-3	-	-
CASSLASGEQFF	TGTGCCAGCAGCTTGGCCTCGGGGGAGCAGTTCTTC	TRBV5-5	TRBJ2-1	-	many
CASSATANTGELFF	TGTGCCAGCAGTGCGACAGCGAACACCGGGGAGCTGTTTTTT	TRBV12-3/TRBV12-4	TRBJ2-2	-	few
CASSLRRGGRADTQYF	TGTGCCAGCAGCTTAAGACGGGGGGGCCGGGCAGATACGCAGTATTTT	TRBV7-9	TRBJ2-3	TRBD2	many
CASSQEPSRQETQYF	TGCGCCAGCAGCCAAGAACCCTCCCGGCAAGAGACCCAGTACTTC	TRBV4-1	TRBJ2-5	-	-
CASSLDWGEPSQETQYF	TGTGCCAGCAGCTTAGACTGGGGGGAACCGTCTCAAGAGACCCAGTACTTC	TRBV11-2	TRBJ2-5	-	many
CASSQAPQGRTDTQYF	TGCGCCAGCAGCCAAGCCCCACAGGGTCGCACAGATACGCAGTATTTT	TRBV4-3	TRBJ2-3	-	few
CASSLAGGRYEQYF	TGCGCCAGCAGCTTGGCAGGGGGACGCTACGAGCAGTACTTC	TRBV5-1	TRBJ2-7	TRBD1	-
CASSDTTGLLNEQFF	TGTGCCAGCAGTGATACAACGGGACTCCTCAATGAGCAGTTCTTC	TRBV2	TRBJ2-1	-	-
CASSQVSQETQYF	TGTGCCAGCAGCCAAGTCAGCCAAGAGACCCAGTACTTC	TRBV7-2	TRBJ2-5	-	-
CASSPQPPTQYF	TGTGCCAGCAGCCCGCAGCCCCCCACCCAGTACTTC	TRBV12-3/TRBV12-4	TRBJ2-5	-	-
CASSLIGVTHGSGELFF	TGTGCCAGCAGCTTAATAGGTGTGACACATGGCTCCGGGGAGCTGTTTTTT	TRBV5-6	TRBJ2-2	-	-
CASTLDRGGDEQFF	TGCGCCAGCACCTTGGACAGGGGTGGGGATGAGCAGTTCTTC	TRBV5-1	TRBJ2-1	TRBD1	-
CASSVRGRGGETQYF	TGTGCCAGCAGTGTACGGGGCCGAGGTGGGGAGACCCAGTACTTC	TRBV6-1	TRBJ2-5	-	once
CASSSGQGSSTDTQYF	TGTGCCAGCAGTTCTGGACAGGGGTCTAGCACAGATACGCAGTATTTT	TRBV6-5	TRBJ2-3	TRBD1	few
CASSADVRSMNTEAFF	TGTGCCAGCAGCGCAGACGTTCGGTCCATGAACACTGAAGCTTTCTTT	TRBV7-2	TRBJ1-1	-	-
CASSQDRGHTVYEKLFF	TGCGCCAGCAGCCAAGATAGGGGGCATACGGTATATGAAAAACTGTTTTTT	TRBV4-3	TRBJ1-4	TRBD1	-
CASRYILTDTQYF	TGTGCCAGCAGATACATACTCACAGATACGCAGTATTTT	TRBV6-5	TRBJ2-3	-	-
CASSVAGGGRGETQYF	TGTGCCAGCAGCGTAGCTGGAGGGGGGCGAGGAGAGACCCAGTACTTC	TRBV9	TRBJ2-5	-	few
CASSPRGTGVLDGYTF	TGTGCCAGCAGCCCGCGCGGGACAGGGGTTTTAGATGGCTACACCTTC	TRBV6-5	TRBJ1-2	TRBD1	-
CASSSIRVNTEAFF	TGTGCCAGCAGCTCCATCAGGGTGAACACTGAAGCTTTCTTT	TRBV7-6	TRBJ1-1	-	few
CASRRQGANNSPLHF	TGTGCCAGCAGAAGACAGGGGGCTAATAATTCACCCCTCCACTTT	TRBV6-1	TRBJ1-6	TRBD1	few
CASSEAEGTGYEQFF	TGTGCCAGCAGTGAAGCGGAGGGGACAGGCTATGAGCAGTTCTTC	TRBV6-1	TRBJ2-1	TRBD1	-
CSASLVHEGASGYTF	TGCAGTGCTAGTTTGGTTCACGAGGGGGCCTCTGGCTACACCTTC	TRBV20-1	TRBJ1-2	TRBD1	-
CASSLADSSYEQYF	TGCGCCAGCAGCTTGGCGGACTCAAGCTACGAGCAGTACTTC	TRBV5-1	TRBJ2-7	-	many
CASSGLAGERYQFF	TGTGCCAGCAGCGGACTAGCGGGGGAGCGATATCAGTTCTTC	TRBV7-2	TRBJ2-1	TRBD2	-
CASSQLPGQGTGELFF	TGCGCCAGCAGCCAACTTCCCGGACAGGGAACCGGGGAGCTGTTTTTT	TRBV4-1	TRBJ2-2	TRBD1	-
CAISGQYNEQFF	TGTGCCATCAGTGGACAGTACAATGAGCAGTTCTTC	TRBV10-3	TRBJ2-1	-	-
CASSPGHLETQYF	TGTGCCAGCAGTCCAGGACATTTGGAGACCCAGTACTTC	TRBV12-3/TRBV12-4	TRBJ2-5	-	many
CASSLRDRGAGGELFF	TGTGCCAGCAGCTTGAGGGACAGGGGGGCCGGCGGGGAGCTGTTTTTT	TRBV11-3	TRBJ2-2	TRBD1	-
CASRLNLAGVASNNEQFF	TGTGCCAGCAGGTTAAACCTAGCGGGAGTAGCGAGTAATAATGAGCAGTTCTTC	TRBV7-8	TRBJ2-1	TRBD2	many
CASSLMGLQETQYF	TGTGCCAGCAGTTTAATGGGACTCCAAGAGACCCAGTACTTC	TRBV27	TRBJ2-5	-	-
CAISEPPAFYNEQFF	TGTGCCATCAGTGAGCCTCCAGCGTTTTACAATGAGCAGTTCTTC	TRBV10-3	TRBJ2-1	-	-
CAISRYDREELFF	TGTGCCATCAGTAGATACGACAGGGAGGAACTGTTTTTT	TRBV10-3	TRBJ1-4	TRBD1	few
CASSQAGLLVQHGELFF	TGCGCCAGCAGCCAAGCAGGGTTATTGGTGCAACACGGGGAGCTGTTTTTT	TRBV4-3	TRBJ2-2	-	few
CASRRREGRYTEAFF	TGTGCCAGCAGAAGAAGAGAGGGAAGGTACACTGAAGCTTTCTTT	TRBV6-2/TRBV6-3	TRBJ1-1	-	-
CASSPETSPPGELFF	TGTGCCAGCAGCCCGGAGACTAGCCCCCCCGGGGAGCTGTTTTTT	TRBV7-2	TRBJ2-2	TRBD2	few
CASSQGNSPSGANVLTF	TGCGCCAGCAGCCAAGGCAACAGTCCCTCTGGGGCCAACGTCCTGACTTTC	TRBV4-3	TRBJ2-6	-	-
CASSPPPGSYNEQFF	TGTGCCAGCAGCCCCCCTCCAGGGTCCTACAATGAGCAGTTCTTC	TRBV7-2	TRBJ2-1	-	many
CASSLGAHGTEAFF	TGTGCCAGCAGCTTAGGGGCGCATGGCACTGAAGCTTTCTTT	TRBV7-2	TRBJ1-1	-	many